This TCR beta chain was sequenced for a study of blood T cells in healthy people across ages. Researchers isolated at least 7 million PBMCs per sample. Germline loops: CDR1 DFQATT, CDR2 SNEGSKA (reference sequence). V lost 6 bases, J lost 9 bases, and 12 bases lay in between. CDR3 length: 11 residues. Study-wide points: Per million T cells, TCR beta diversity dropped about linearly as age rose.

This clonotype has just a few counts. No antigen is known for it. A second PCR, run for about 6 to 11 cycles, used a sample-barcoded 5' primer plus a J-beta primer mix. A tag from a template-switch adaptor with 12 random nucleotides marked each cDNA molecule. Every sample gave at least 2.5 million paired-end reads containing CDR3. One entry per CDR3 protein results from TCRdb running MiXCR on the 5' RACE reads. The sample has around 690,000 distinct CDR3 sequences, under 65% seen once. Sequenced input: blood. The J gene is TRBJ2-1, the V gene TRBV20-1; possibly TRBD1 for D (6 bases). This clonotype was obtained from a man aged 60-69 years in good health. The CDR3, as DNA: TGCAGTGCCACTGGACAGTCTGAGCAGTTCTTC. Translated, it gives CSATGQSEQFF.